This TCR beta chain was captured by sequencing in a study of T cells in Graves' hyperthyroidism and ophthalmopathy. Findings of the study overall: The model predicted ophthalmopathy a median roughly 6.5 months before onset.

The J segment lost 11 bases and the V segment lost 1 base, leaving 8 bases of the junction unmatched. CDR3 length equals 15 residues. CDR1 and CDR2 from the germline V gene are MGHRA and YSYEKL. Using RNA transcripts as the source, TCR beta CDR3 regions were amplified. The HTBI primer set served for first-round RT-PCR of the TCR CDR3. TCRdb reanalysed the multiplex PCR reads using MiXCR and keeps one entry per CDR3 protein. This sample has hundreds of thousands of distinct CDR3 sequences; 45% occur once, and the top ten carry less than 9%. Not enrolled were patients with uncontrolled infection, other autoimmune disease, pregnancy or lactation. This clonotype occurred a few times. What it binds is unknown.

The receptor was derived from an adult man with Graves' disease, either hyperthyroidism or ophthalmopathy (not recorded which). Sequences were obtained from peripheral blood or thyroid tissue (not recorded which). The V call is TRBV4-1, the J call TRBJ1-6, with 7 bases fitting TRBD1. CDR3 bases: TGCGCCAGCAGCCAAGCACAGGGGCCATGGGCACCCCTCCACTTT. It codes for CASSQAQGPWAPLHF.